Listed here is a single TCR beta chain. Its antigen remains unknown. Trimming took 7 bases from V and 7 from J, leaving 16 bases between them. Germline V gene data show CDR1 as WSHSY and CDR2 as SAAADI. The CDR3 covers 13 residues. The record originates from a study of CD8+CD57+ T cells in acquired aplastic anemia. Turning to the study itself: The average for DNA from sorted CD4+ and CD8+ cells was 3.2 ug.

TCR beta VDJ and CDR3 profiles were obtained from a genomic DNA template. TCRdb processed the reads anew with MiXCR; each CDR3 protein has one entry. The data contain about 150,000 distinct CDR3 sequences, just over 50% of them singletons. Study-level points and caveats: There were twenty-nine CD8+ CDR3 sequences that occurred in both patients and controls.

Those patients picked for sequencing had displayed CD8+CD57+ cell expansion on flow cytometry. Severe acquired aplastic anemia affected all patients. This receptor was taken from a human donor with aplastic anemia. The V call is TRBV10-2, the J call TRBJ1-2; weak D call: TRBD1 (5 bases). The source material was sorted CD4+, CD8+, or CD8+CD57+ T cells (not recorded which) from PBMCs. CDR3 coding DNA: TGCGCCAGCAATGGGGGGACGGACTCTGGCTACACCTTC. This codes for CASNGGTDSGYTF.